The 18 T cell receptor beta chains in this list originate from one sample, sequenced in a study of a mutant IDH1 vaccine in newly diagnosed glioma. Assay: immunoSEQ multiplex PCR; the TCRdb copy retains only in-frame clones and omits some. The sample contains under 70,000 clones, 75% to 85% of which appear only once. The time point is: week 5, during vaccination. Every vaccine dose comprised 300 ug of mutant IDH1 20-mer peptide plus topical imiquimod. Their antigens remain unidentified. Sample: PBMCs, taken from a glioma patient whose treatment included an IDH1 peptide vaccine. The source of these receptors is a young man with glioma.

The J gene is TRBJ2-1, the V gene TRBV28, with no clear D. Germline CDR1 reads MDHEN; CDR2 reads SYDVKM. The CDR3 totals 11 residues. V lost 5 bases to trimming and J lost 14 bases, with 13 bases between them. CDR3: CASSATRYKFF. The CDR3 DNA follows: TGTGCCAGCAGTGCGACTCGGTACAAGTTCTTC.

The chain carries TRBV19 and TRBJ1-6; unclear D gene. V lost 0 bases and J 7 bases, leaving 16 bases between the germline ends. CDR3 length equals 17 residues. CDR1 LNHDA and CDR2 SQIVND come from the germline V gene (reference sequence). The CDR3 bases are TGTGCCAGTAGTATAGATGGTAGGTCCGTCGGAAATTCACCCCTCCACTTT. This sequence encodes CASSIDGRSVGNSPLHF.

The V gene is TRBV7-2, the J gene TRBJ2-1; 16 bases agree with TRBD2. Germline CDR1 reads SGHTA; CDR2 reads FQGNSA. This CDR3 spans 18 amino acids. With V trimmed by 4 bases and J by 9 bases, 12 bases remained unmatched. The CDR3 protein is CASSSGTSGGAGRSEQFF. The CDR3 DNA is TGTGCCAGCAGCTCTGGGACTAGCGGGGGGGCAGGTCGTAGTGAGCAGTTCTTC.

This clone was counted only a few times. The gene calls are TRBV5-5 and TRBJ1-6; D uncertain. The V end lost 4 bases, the J end lost 7 bases, and 3 bases lay between the germline ends. CDR3 size: 11 residues. Germline V CDR1 and CDR2: SGHKS, YYEKEE (reference sequence). Here the CDR3 reads CASSRNSPLHF. CDR3 in DNA: TGTGCCAGCAGCCGGAATTCACCCCTCCACTTT.

The genes are TRBV4-2 and TRBJ1-1; the D is unclear. Per the germline V gene, CDR1 is LGHNA and CDR2 is YNFKEQ. Trimming stripped 1 base from V and 1 base from J, with 7 bases between. The CDR3 has 14 amino acids. The CDR3 sequence: CASSQGRPNTEAFF. As DNA, the CDR3 is TGTGCCAGCAGCCAAGGACGGCCGAACACTGAAGCTTTCTTT.

Of note for this clone: Germline and junction disagree at one end, which may indicate a read error. The same CDR3 is also encoded by other DNA sequences in this sample. CDR3 region: CASSERVGSSYNSPLHF. CDR3 bases: TGCGCCAGCAGTGAGAGAGTAGGGAGCTCCTATAATTCACCCCTCCACTTT. V usage is TRBV6-1 and J usage is TRBJ1-6; D is unclear. The CDR3 contains 17 residues. Germline V gene lookup returns CDR1 MNHNS and CDR2 SASEGT.

V is TRBV19 and J is TRBJ2-1, with TRBD2 identical over 7 bases. The germline CDR1 and CDR2 sequences are LNHDA and SQIVND (reference sequence). The CDR3 sequence is 15 residues long. Trimming took 1 base from V and 6 from J; bases not matched to a gene: 6. The CDR3 nucleotides read TGTGCCAGTAGTATAGGGCAGGGAGGGGCCAATGAGCAGTTCTTC. This sequence encodes CASSIGQGGANEQFF.

The chain is built from TRBV7-9 and TRBJ1-4; D is perhaps TRBD1 (5 bases). The germline V gene has CDR1 SEHNR and CDR2 FQNEAQ (reference sequence). The V gene lost 5 bases and the J gene lost 6 bases, with 13 bases spanning the gap. This CDR3 is built from 14 residues. The CDR3 bases are TGTGCCAGCAGCCGAAGGGGTGGGGATGAAAAACTGTTTTTT. It yields the protein CASSRRGGDEKLFF.

V gene TRBV5-1 combines with J gene TRBJ2-7, with D perhaps matching TRBD1 (6 bases). CDR1 and CDR2 (germline): SGHRS, YFSETQ. With 5 bases removed from V and 6 bases from J, the gap between germline ends came to 24 bases. CDR3 length: 16 amino acids. The CDR3 sequence: CASRPFENRVEREQYF. In nucleotides, the CDR3 is TGCGCCAGCAGACCTTTCGAAAACAGGGTTGAGCGCGAGCAGTACTTC.

The chain couples TRBV10-3 to TRBJ1-6; 7 bases map to TRBD1. This CDR3 region has 15 residues. Germline V CDR1 and CDR2: ENHRY, SYGVKD. Losses at the gene ends were 6 bases for V and 8 bases for J; bases not matched to a gene: 10. The CDR3 DNA reads as TGTGCCATCAGGCGACAGGGTTTGGGGGATTCACCCCTCCACTTT. Amino acids: CAIRRQGLGDSPLHF.

In this sample, this clone turned up once. Other DNA sequences in this specimen translate into the identical CDR3. This chain uses TRBV19 with TRBJ1-2, with D perhaps matching TRBD1 (5 bases). The CDR3 length is 14 residues. In germline, CDR1 is LNHDA, CDR2 SQIVND (reference sequence). The germline V and J ends were trimmed by 7 bases and 0 bases, with 12 bases remaining between them. CDR3: CASNPTVANYGYTF. CDR3 in DNA: TGTGCCAGTAACCCGACAGTAGCTAACTATGGCTACACCTTC.

V and J are TRBV7-8 and TRBJ1-5; 9 bases line up with TRBD1. The CDR3 contains 18 residues. J gave up 1 base and V 5 bases, and 12 bases lay outside the gene matches. CDR1 and CDR2 from the germline V gene are SGHVS and FQNEAQ. This CDR3 is CASSARGQGMWSNQPQHF. The CDR3 DNA follows: TGTGCCAGCAGCGCCCGGGGACAGGGTATGTGGAGCAATCAGCCCCAGCATTTT.

The chain couples TRBV7-9 to TRBJ1-2, with D perhaps matching TRBD1 (5 bases). Per the germline V gene, CDR1 is SEHNR and CDR2 is FQNEAQ (reference sequence). The V and J ends lost 11 bases and 7 bases respectively, with 17 bases between them. The CDR3 loop spans 12 amino acids. The CDR3 spells CACDRGVGGYTF. Written as DNA, the CDR3 is TGTGCCTGCGATCGGGGGGTAGGTGGCTACACCTTC. The variable domain in full, completed from reference TRBV7-9 and TRBJ1-2, reads DTGVSQNPRHKITKRGQNVTFRCDPISEHNRLYWYRQTLGQGPEFLTYFQNEAQLEKSRLLSDRFSAERPKGSFSTLEIQRTEQGDSAMYLCACDRGVGGYTFGSGTRLTVV.

Concerning this clone itself: A junction boundary mismatches the germline segment, possibly from a read error. The chain is built from TRBV19 and TRBJ1-2, with 7 bases fitting TRBD1. This CDR3 region has 13 residues. Germline loops: CDR1 LNHDA, CDR2 SQIVND (reference sequence). The CDR3 DNA is TGTGCCAGTAGAATAGGGGGCGACTATGGCTACACCTTC. The encoded protein is CASRIGGDYGYTF.

This clone turned up a few times. The CDR3 here is CASSLDREEFYGYTF. In DNA form, the CDR3 reads TGTGCCAGCAGCTTGGACAGGGAGGAGTTCTATGGCTACACCTTC. V usage is TRBV5-6 and J usage is TRBJ1-2, with a possible D match to TRBD1 (6 bases). Trimming shortened V by 0 bases and J by 4 bases, and 13 bases separated the two germline ends. Germline V CDR1 and CDR2: SGHDT, YYEEEE. The CDR3 extends over 15 amino acids. The entire variable domain, with the rest obtained from reference TRBV5-6 and TRBJ1-2, is as follows: DAGVTQSPTHLIKTRGQQVTLRCSPKSGHDTVSWYQQALGQGPQFIFQYYEEEERQRGNFPDRFSGHQFPNYSSELNVNALLLGDSALYLCASSLDREEFYGYTFGSGTRLTVV.

The chain recombines TRBV6-5 with TRBJ1-3, with D uncertain. This CDR3 region has 14 residues. The germline gives CDR1 MNHEY, CDR2 SVGAGI. Trimming shortened V by 5 bases and J by 0 bases, and 8 bases separated the two germline ends. The CDR3 DNA reads TGTGCCAGCAGTCGAGACAACTCTGGAAACACCATATATTTT. This sequence encodes CASSRDNSGNTIYF.

This chain connects TRBV5-1 to TRBJ1-3, with unresolved D. V lost 0 bases and J 0 bases, leaving 13 bases between the germline ends. There are 17 residues in the CDR3. The germline V gene encodes CDR1 SGHRS and CDR2 YFSETQ. The CDR3 loop is CASSLAPSGFSGNTIYF. CDR3 DNA: TGCGCCAGCAGCTTGGCCCCTTCGGGTTTCTCTGGAAACACCATATATTTT.

V gene TRBV2 combines with J gene TRBJ2-7; possible D gene TRBD2, 6 bases. The CDR3 totals 15 residues. V lost 5 bases to trimming and J lost 2 bases, with 16 bases between them. Germline V gives CDR1 SNHLY, CDR2 FYNNEI. The CDR3 is CASSSHGGKAYEQYF. CDR3 sequence (DNA): TGTGCCAGCAGTTCCCATGGGGGGAAGGCCTACGAGCAGTACTTC.